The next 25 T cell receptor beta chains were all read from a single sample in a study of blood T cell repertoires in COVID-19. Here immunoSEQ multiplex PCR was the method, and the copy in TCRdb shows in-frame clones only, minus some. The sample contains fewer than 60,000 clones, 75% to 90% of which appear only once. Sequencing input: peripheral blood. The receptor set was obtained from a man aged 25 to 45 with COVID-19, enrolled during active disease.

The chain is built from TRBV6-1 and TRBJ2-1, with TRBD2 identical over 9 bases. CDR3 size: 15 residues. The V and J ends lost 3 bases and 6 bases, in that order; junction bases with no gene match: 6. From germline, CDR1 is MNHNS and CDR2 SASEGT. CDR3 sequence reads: CASSDISGSGNEQFF. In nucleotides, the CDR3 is TGTGCCAGCAGTGATATTAGCGGGAGCGGCAATGAGCAGTTCTTC.

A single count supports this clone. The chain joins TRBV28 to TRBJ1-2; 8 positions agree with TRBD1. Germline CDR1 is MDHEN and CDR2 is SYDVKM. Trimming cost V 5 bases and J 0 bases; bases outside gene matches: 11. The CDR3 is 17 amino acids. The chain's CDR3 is CASSTPGQGWANYGYTF. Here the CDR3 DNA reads TGTGCCAGCAGTACCCCCGGACAGGGCTGGGCTAACTATGGCTACACCTTC.

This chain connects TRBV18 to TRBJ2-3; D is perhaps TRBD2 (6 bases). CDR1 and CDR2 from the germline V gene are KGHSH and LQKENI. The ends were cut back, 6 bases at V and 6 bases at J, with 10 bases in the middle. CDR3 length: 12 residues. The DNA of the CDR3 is TGTGCCAGCTCCCCAGGGAGGGATACGCAGTATTTT. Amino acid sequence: CASSPGRDTQYF. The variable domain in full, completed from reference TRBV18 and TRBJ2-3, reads NAGVMQNPRHLVRRRGQEARLRCSPMKGHSHVYWYRQLPEEGLKFMVYLQKENIIDESGMPKERFSAEFPKEGPSILRIQQVVRGDSAAYFCASSPGRDTQYFGPGTRLTVL.

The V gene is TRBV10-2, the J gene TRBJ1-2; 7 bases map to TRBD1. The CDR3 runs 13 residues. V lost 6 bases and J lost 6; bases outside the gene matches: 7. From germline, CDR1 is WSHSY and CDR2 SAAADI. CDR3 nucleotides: TGCGCCAGCAGCCGCACAGGGGACCATGGCTACACCTTC. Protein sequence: CASSRTGDHGYTF.

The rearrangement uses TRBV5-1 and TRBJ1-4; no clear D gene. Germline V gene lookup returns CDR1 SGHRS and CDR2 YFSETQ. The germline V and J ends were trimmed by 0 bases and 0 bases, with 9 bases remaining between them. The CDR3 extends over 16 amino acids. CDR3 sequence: CASSLERTATNEKLFF. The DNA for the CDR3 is TGCGCCAGCAGCTTGGAGCGGACCGCAACTAATGAAAAACTGTTTTTT.

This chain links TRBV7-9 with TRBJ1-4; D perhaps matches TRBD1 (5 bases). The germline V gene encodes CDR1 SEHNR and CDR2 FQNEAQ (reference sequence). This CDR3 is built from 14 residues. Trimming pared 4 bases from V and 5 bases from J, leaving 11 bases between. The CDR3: CASSSRQGNEKLFF. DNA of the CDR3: TGTGCCAGCAGCTCTAGGCAGGGAAATGAAAAACTGTTTTTT.

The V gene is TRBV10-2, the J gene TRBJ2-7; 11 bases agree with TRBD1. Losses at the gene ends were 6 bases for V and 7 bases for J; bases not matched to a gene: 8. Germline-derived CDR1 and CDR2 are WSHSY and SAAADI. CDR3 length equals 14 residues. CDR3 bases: TGCGCCAGCAGGGGACAGGGGGAATCTAGTGAGCAGTACTTC. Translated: CASRGQGESSEQYF.

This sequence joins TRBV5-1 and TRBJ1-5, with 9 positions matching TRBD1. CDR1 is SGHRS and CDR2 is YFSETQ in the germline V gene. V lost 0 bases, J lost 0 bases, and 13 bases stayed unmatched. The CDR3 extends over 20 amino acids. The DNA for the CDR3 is TGCGCCAGCAGCTTGGCCCGGGACAGGGAAACGGGCGATAGCAATCAGCCCCAGCATTTT. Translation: CASSLARDRETGDSNQPQHF.

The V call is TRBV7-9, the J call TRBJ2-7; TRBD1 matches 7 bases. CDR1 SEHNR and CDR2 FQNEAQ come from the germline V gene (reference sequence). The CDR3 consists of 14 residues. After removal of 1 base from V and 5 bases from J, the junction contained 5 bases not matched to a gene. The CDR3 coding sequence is TGTGCCAGCAGCTTAGGAGGGGGCAATGACGAGCAGTACTTC. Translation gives CASSLGGGNDEQYF.

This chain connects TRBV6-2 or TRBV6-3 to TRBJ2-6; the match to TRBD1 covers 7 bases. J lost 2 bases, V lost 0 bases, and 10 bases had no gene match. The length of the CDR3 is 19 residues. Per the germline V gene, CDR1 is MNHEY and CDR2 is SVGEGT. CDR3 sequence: CASSYSGQPSLTGANVLTF. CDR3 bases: TGTGCCAGCAGTTACTCGGGACAGCCCTCCCTCACTGGGGCCAACGTCCTGACTTTC.

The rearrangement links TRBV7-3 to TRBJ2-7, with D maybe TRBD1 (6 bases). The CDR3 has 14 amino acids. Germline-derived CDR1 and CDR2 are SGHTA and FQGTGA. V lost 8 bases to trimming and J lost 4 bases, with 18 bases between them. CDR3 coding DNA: TGTGCCAGCTCTGAAGAAGGGGGATCGTACGAGCAGTACTTC. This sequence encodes CASSEEGGSYEQYF.

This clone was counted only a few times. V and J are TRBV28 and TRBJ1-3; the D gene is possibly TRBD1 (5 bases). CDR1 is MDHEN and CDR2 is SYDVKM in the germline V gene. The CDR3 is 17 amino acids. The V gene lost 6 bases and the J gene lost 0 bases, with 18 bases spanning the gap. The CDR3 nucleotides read TGTGCCAGCAGCAGGGCACGAGATCTCAACTCTGGAAACACCATATATTTT. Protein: CASSRARDLNSGNTIYF.

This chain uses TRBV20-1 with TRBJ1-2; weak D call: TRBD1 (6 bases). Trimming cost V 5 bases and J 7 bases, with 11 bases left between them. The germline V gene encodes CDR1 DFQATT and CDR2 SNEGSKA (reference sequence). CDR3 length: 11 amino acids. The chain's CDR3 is CSAEGHAGYTF. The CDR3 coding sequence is TGCAGTGCTGAGGGACACGCTGGCTACACCTTC.

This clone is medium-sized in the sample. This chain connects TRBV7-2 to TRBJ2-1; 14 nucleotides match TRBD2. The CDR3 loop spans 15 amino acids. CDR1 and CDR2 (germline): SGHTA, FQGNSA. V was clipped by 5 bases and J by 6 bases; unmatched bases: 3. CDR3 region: CASSPGLAGANEQFF. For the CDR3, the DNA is TGTGCCAGCAGCCCGGGACTAGCGGGAGCCAATGAGCAGTTCTTC.

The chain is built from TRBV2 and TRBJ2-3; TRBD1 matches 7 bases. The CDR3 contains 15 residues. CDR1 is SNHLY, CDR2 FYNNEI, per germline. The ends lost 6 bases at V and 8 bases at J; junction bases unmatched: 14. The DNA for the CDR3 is TGTGCCAGCAGCCGAGACAGAGACAGGGCCGGTACGCAGTATTTT. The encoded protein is CASSRDRDRAGTQYF.

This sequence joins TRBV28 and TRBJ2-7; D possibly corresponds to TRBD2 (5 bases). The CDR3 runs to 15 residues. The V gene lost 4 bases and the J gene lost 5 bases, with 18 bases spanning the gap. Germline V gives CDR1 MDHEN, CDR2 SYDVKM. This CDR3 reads CASSSLGIARNEQYF. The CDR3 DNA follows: TGTGCCAGCAGTTCCCTCGGGATAGCGCGAAACGAGCAGTACTTC.

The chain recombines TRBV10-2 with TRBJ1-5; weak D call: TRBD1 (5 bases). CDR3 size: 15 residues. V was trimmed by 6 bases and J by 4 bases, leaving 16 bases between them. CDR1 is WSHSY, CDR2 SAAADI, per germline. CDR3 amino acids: CASSPSGGMNQPQHF. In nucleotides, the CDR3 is TGCGCCAGCAGCCCGAGCGGGGGGATGAATCAGCCCCAGCATTTT.

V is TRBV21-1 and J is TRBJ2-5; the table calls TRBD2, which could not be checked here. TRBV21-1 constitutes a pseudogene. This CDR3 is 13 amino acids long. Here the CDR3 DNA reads TGTGCCAGCAGCAGGAGGGGTGGGGAGACCCAGTACTTC. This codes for CASSRRGGETQYF.

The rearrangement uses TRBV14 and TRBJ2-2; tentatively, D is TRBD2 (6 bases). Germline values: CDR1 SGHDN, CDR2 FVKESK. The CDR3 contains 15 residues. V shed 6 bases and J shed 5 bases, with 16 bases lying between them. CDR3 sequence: CASRGAGLLTGELFF. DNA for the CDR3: TGTGCCAGCAGAGGGGCGGGACTCCTTACCGGGGAGCTGTTTTTT.

CDR3 bases: TGTGCCCCGACTAGCGGGAGAGTGGCCACAGATACGCAGTATTTT. Translated, it gives CAPTSGRVATDTQYF. V and J are TRBV28 and TRBJ2-3; 12 nucleotides line up with TRBD2. V lost 11 bases and J lost 2; bases outside the gene matches: 8. The CDR3 extends over 15 amino acids. Germline CDR1 reads MDHEN; CDR2 reads SYDVKM.

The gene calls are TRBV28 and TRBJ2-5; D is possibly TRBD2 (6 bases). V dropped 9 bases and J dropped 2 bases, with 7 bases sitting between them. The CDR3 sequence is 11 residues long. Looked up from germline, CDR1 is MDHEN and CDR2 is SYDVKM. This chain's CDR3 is CASGGQETQYF. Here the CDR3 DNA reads TGTGCCAGTGGGGGGCAAGAGACCCAGTACTTC.

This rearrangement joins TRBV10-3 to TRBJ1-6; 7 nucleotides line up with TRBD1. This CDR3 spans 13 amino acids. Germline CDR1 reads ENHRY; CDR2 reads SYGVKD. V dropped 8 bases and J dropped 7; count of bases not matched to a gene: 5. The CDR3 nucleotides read TGTGCCATCCAGGGACAGTTCAATTCACCCCTCCACTTT. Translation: CAIQGQFNSPLHF.

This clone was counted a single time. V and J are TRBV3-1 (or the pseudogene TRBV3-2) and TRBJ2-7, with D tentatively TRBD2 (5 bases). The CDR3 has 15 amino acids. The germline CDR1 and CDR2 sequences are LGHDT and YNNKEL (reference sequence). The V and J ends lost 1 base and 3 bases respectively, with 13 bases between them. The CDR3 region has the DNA TGTGCCAGCAGCCAAGGTTTCGTCGGAGGCTACGAGCAGTACTTC. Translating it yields CASSQGFVGGYEQYF.

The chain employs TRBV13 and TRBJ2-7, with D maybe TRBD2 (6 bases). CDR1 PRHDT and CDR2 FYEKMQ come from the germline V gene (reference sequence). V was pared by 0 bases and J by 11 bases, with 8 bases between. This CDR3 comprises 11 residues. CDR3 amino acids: CASSLGREEYF. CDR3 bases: TGTGCCAGCAGCTTAGGAAGGGAGGAGTACTTC.

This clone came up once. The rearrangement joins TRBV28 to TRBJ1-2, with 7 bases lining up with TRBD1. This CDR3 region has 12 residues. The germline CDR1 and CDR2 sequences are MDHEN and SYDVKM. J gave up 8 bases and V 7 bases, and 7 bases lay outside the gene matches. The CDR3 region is CASTRGQAGYTF. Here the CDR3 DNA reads TGTGCCAGCACACGAGGACAGGCCGGCTACACCTTC.